The 27 T cell receptor beta chains given below trace back to one sample, sequenced in a study of blood T cells in healthy people across ages. The second PCR ran about 6 to 12 cycles with a sample-barcoded 5' primer and J-beta primers. TCRdb re-called the 5' RACE reads through MiXCR, storing one row per CDR3 protein. This table holds fewer than 700,000 distinct CDR3 sequences, under 55% found once. The sequencing input was blood. The receptors derive from a man at least 80 years old in good health.

This clonotype has a handful of counts. The chain couples TRBV27 to TRBJ2-1; 7 bases line up with TRBD2. Germline V gene data show CDR1 as MNHEY and CDR2 as SMNVEV (reference sequence). This CDR3 spans 13 amino acids. Losses at the gene ends were 8 bases for V and 2 bases for J; bases not matched to a gene: 3. As DNA, the CDR3 is TGTGCCAGCGGGGAGGGACCCTACAATGAGCAGTTCTTC. Residues: CASGEGPYNEQFF.

This clonotype was detected only once. The chain uses TRBV5-1 and TRBJ2-7, with 8 nucleotides matching TRBD1. This CDR3 is built from 12 residues. V lost 4 bases and J lost 5; bases outside the gene matches: 2. From germline, CDR1 is SGHRS and CDR2 YFSETQ. For the CDR3, the DNA is TGCGCCAGCAGCGCGGACAGGGACGAGCAGTACTTC. It is translated as CASSADRDEQYF.

This clonotype came up a few times. The chain employs TRBV9 and TRBJ1-2; no firm D call. Trimming removed 0 bases at V and 1 base at J, with 1 base between. The CDR3 length is 12 residues. The V gene's germline CDR1 is SGDLS and CDR2 YYNGEE. Here the CDR3 reads CASSVDNYGYTF. CDR3 DNA sequence: TGTGCCAGCAGCGTAGATAACTATGGCTACACCTTC.

The rearrangement joins TRBV7-9 to TRBJ2-3, with 11 bases aligning to TRBD2. V lost 5 bases and J lost 5; bases outside the gene matches: 6. The CDR3 extends over 15 amino acids. Germline loops: CDR1 SEHNR, CDR2 FQNEAQ (reference sequence). CDR3 loop: CASSPGLAVVDTQYF. The CDR3, as DNA: TGTGCCAGCAGCCCGGGACTAGCGGTTGTAGATACGCAGTATTTT.

The rearrangement uses TRBV29-1 and TRBJ1-2; possible D gene TRBD1, 5 bases. This CDR3 comprises 14 residues. In germline, CDR1 is SQVTM, CDR2 ANQGSEA. V dropped 3 bases and J dropped 0 bases, with 11 bases sitting between them. The CDR3 bases are TGCAGCGTTGATGTCGACAGTGCTAACTATGGCTACACCTTC. Translated, it gives CSVDVDSANYGYTF.

The chain links TRBV7-2 to TRBJ2-5, with 7 bases fitting TRBD1. In germline, CDR1 is SGHTA, CDR2 FQGNSA. The CDR3 contains 16 residues. With V trimmed by 6 bases and J by 1 base, 11 bases remained unmatched. The CDR3 DNA is TGTGCCAGCAGTTCCAGGGGGACCTACATCCAAGAGACCCAGTACTTC. Its translation is CASSSRGTYIQETQYF.

The chain links TRBV12-3 or TRBV12-4 to TRBJ1-6; D remains unclear. Trimming stripped 5 bases from V and 6 bases from J, with 8 bases between. This CDR3 has 13 residues. CDR3 coding DNA: TGTGCCAGCAGTGTTGCCAGTAATTCACCCCTCCACTTT. Its translation is CASSVASNSPLHF.

The chain joins TRBV7-2 to TRBJ2-7, with D tentatively TRBD1 (6 bases). V dropped 4 bases and J dropped 0 bases, with 10 bases sitting between them. This CDR3 region has 14 residues. Germline CDR1 SGHTA, CDR2 FQGNSA. The CDR3 coding sequence is TGTGCCAGCAGCTACCCGACAGGCTCCTACGAGCAGTACTTC. Residues: CASSYPTGSYEQYF.

The table lists this clonotype with a few counts. This chain connects TRBV6-5 to TRBJ2-4, with unresolved D. The CDR3 is 10 residues long. Germline-derived CDR1 and CDR2 are MNHEY and SVGAGI. Trimming stripped 8 bases from V and 13 bases from J, with 12 bases between. As DNA, the CDR3 is TGTGCCAGCGAAGGGTTCTGGCAGTACTTC. This sequence encodes CASEGFWQYF.

The V and J genes are TRBV6-2 or TRBV6-3 and TRBJ2-5; D tentatively fits TRBD1 or TRBD2 (5 bases each). V was trimmed by 0 bases and J by 4 bases, leaving 12 bases between them. CDR1 and CDR2 from the germline V gene are MNHEY and SVGEGT. CDR3 length: 15 residues. Here the CDR3 DNA reads TGTGCCAGCAGTTACTCGAGAGGGGCCCGAGAGACCCAGTACTTC. As protein: CASSYSRGARETQYF.

This clonotype was detected a few times. The chain couples TRBV12-3 or TRBV12-4 to TRBJ1-1; D unclear. Deletions cut 3 bases from V and 1 base from J, with 6 bases between. This CDR3 is 13 amino acids long. The CDR3 protein is CASSFQANTEAFF. The DNA for the CDR3 is TGTGCCAGCAGTTTTCAGGCGAACACTGAAGCTTTCTTT.

This clonotype was seen a handful of times. The V gene is TRBV7-2, the J gene TRBJ1-1; D uncertain. CDR3 length: 14 amino acids. With 5 bases removed from V and 5 bases from J, the gap between germline ends came to 15 bases. Germline CDR1 and CDR2: SGHTA and FQGNSA. This CDR3 reads CASSPTPLITEAFF. CDR3 nucleotides: TGTGCCAGCAGCCCTACCCCGCTAATTACTGAAGCTTTCTTT.

The table lists this clonotype with a count of one. The chain recombines TRBV6-5 with TRBJ2-5; a possible D gene is TRBD1 (5 bases). The end of the DNA fits TRBJ2-7 better, so the J call may be wrong. Looked up from germline, CDR1 is MNHEY and CDR2 is SVGAGI. CDR3 size: 14 residues. The CDR3 loop reads CASSYSPGFNEQYF. The CDR3 DNA sequence: TGTGCCAGCAGTTACTCCCCAGGGTTCAACGAGCAGTACTTC.

The rearrangement uses TRBV5-1 and TRBJ2-6; D remains unclear. CDR1 and CDR2 (germline): SGHRS, YFSETQ. Between the trimmed V and J ends, which lost 4 bases and 0 bases, there was a span of 17 bases. This CDR3 is built from 18 residues. The CDR3 DNA sequence: TGCGCCAGCAGCCTCTCCATAAACCCTAGCTCTGGGGCCAACGTCCTGACTTTC. Residues: CASSLSINPSSGANVLTF. Supplemented by reference TRBV5-1 and TRBJ2-6, the full variable domain reads KAGVTQTPRYLIKTRGQQVTLSCSPISGHRSVSWYQQTPGQGLQFLFEYFSETQRNKGNFPGRFSGRQFSNSRSEMNVSTLELGDSALYLCASSLSINPSSGANVLTFGAGSRLTVL.

This clonotype was detected only a few times. This chain connects TRBV6-5 to TRBJ2-1; 14 bases are shared with TRBD2. The CDR3 has 16 amino acids. Germline V gene lookup returns CDR1 MNHEY and CDR2 SVGAGI. With V trimmed by 5 bases and J by 7 bases, 7 bases remained unmatched. The CDR3 region is CASSRGLAGEHNEQFF. The DNA of the CDR3 is TGTGCCAGCAGTCGGGGACTAGCGGGAGAACATAATGAGCAGTTCTTC.

This clonotype was seen a few times. The gene calls are TRBV7-2 and TRBJ2-1; 7 bases fit TRBD1. Germline V lookup: CDR1 SGHTA, CDR2 FQGNSA. This CDR3 spans 15 amino acids. V dropped 3 bases and J dropped 6; count of bases not matched to a gene: 8. CDR3 residues: CASSFAGTVPNEQFF. CDR3 coding DNA: TGTGCCAGCAGCTTTGCCGGGACAGTCCCCAATGAGCAGTTCTTC.

The V call is TRBV6-2 or TRBV6-3, the J call TRBJ2-4, with D tentatively TRBD1 or TRBD2 (6 bases each). Judging by the DNA end, TRBJ2-7 fits better; the J call may be wrong. The length of the CDR3 is 13 residues. Germline values: CDR1 MNHEY, CDR2 SVGEGT. The CDR3 protein is CASTRGLGYEQYF. CDR3 DNA: TGTGCCAGCACCAGGGGACTCGGCTACGAGCAGTACTTC.

V and J are TRBV12-3 or TRBV12-4 and TRBJ2-3, with D maybe TRBD1 (6 bases). The CDR3 runs 14 residues. The V and J ends lost 6 bases and 0 bases respectively, with 10 bases between them. CDR3 nucleotides: TGTGCCAGCAGCAGGGGAGCTAGCACAGATACGCAGTATTTT. Translation: CASSRGASTDTQYF.

With respect to this clonotype: The junction and the germline gene differ at one end; a read error may be behind it. The V and J genes are TRBV6-5 and TRBJ2-5; the D is unclear. The CDR3 length is 12 residues. Germline CDR1 and CDR2: MNHEY and SVGAGI. The DNA of the CDR3 is TGTGCCGGCAGCCCGTCAGGCGAGACCCAGTACTTC. Translation: CAGSPSGETQYF.

This clonotype has a handful of counts. The chain has TRBV10-3 and TRBJ2-4; D call uncertain. This CDR3 contains 15 residues. Trimming pared 6 bases from V and 1 base from J, leaving 13 bases between. Germline V gene data show CDR1 as ENHRY and CDR2 as SYGVKD. The CDR3, as DNA: TGTGCCATCAGGACATACAGACACGCCAAAAACATTCAGTACTTC. Its translation: CAIRTYRHAKNIQYF.

The rearrangement joins TRBV5-1 to TRBJ2-3; 8 nucleotides match TRBD2. The CDR3 runs 17 residues. The V gene's germline CDR1 is SGHRS and CDR2 YFSETQ. Trimming removed 0 bases from V and 4 bases from J; junction bases left unmatched: 10. The CDR3 is CASSLAEKRGFADTQYF. The CDR3 DNA sequence: TGCGCCAGCAGCTTGGCGGAAAAGCGGGGGTTCGCAGATACGCAGTATTTT.

CDR3 region: CSALDRRSSYEQYF. The CDR3, as DNA: TGCAGTGCTTTGGACAGGAGAAGCTCCTACGAGCAGTACTTC. The rearrangement joins TRBV20-1 to TRBJ2-7; 7 bases agree with TRBD1. V trimming: 5 bases; J trimming: 0 bases; junction bases outside the gene matches: 7. This CDR3 region has 14 residues. Germline V gene sequence: CDR1 DFQATT, CDR2 SNEGSKA (reference sequence).

The J gene is TRBJ2-6, the V gene TRBV7-9; D tentatively fits TRBD1 or TRBD2 (5 bases each). CDR1 and CDR2 from the germline V gene are SEHNR and FQNEAQ (reference sequence). CDR3 length: 17 amino acids. The V gene lost 2 bases and the J gene lost 0 bases, with 11 bases spanning the gap. The CDR3 sequence: CASSLRGEDSGANVLTF. Here the CDR3 DNA reads TGTGCCAGCAGCTTAAGAGGGGAAGACTCTGGGGCCAACGTCCTGACTTTC. The full variable domain, completed using reference TRBV7-9 and TRBJ2-6, is DTGVSQNPRHKITKRGQNVTFRCDPISEHNRLYWYRQTLGQGPEFLTYFQNEAQLEKSRLLSDRFSAERPKGSFSTLEIQRTEQGDSAMYLCASSLRGEDSGANVLTFGAGSRLTVL.

This clonotype was counted a few times. The CDR3, as DNA: TGCGCCAGCAGCCAAGTGTTGACAGCCTATGGCTACACCTTC. The encoded protein is CASSQVLTAYGYTF. This chain connects TRBV4-1 to TRBJ1-2; maybe TRBD1 (5 bases). Trimming cost V 1 base and J 4 bases, with 10 bases left between them. CDR1 MGHRA and CDR2 YSYEKL come from the germline V gene. CDR3 size: 14 residues.

This clonotype has only a few counts. The CDR3 coding sequence is TGTGCCAGTCGACTAGCGGGAGAGAAGGATACGCAGTATTTT. Translating it yields CASRLAGEKDTQYF. This sequence joins TRBV25-1 and TRBJ2-3; 12 bases align to TRBD2. CDR1 is MGHDK, CDR2 SYGVNS, per germline. With V trimmed by 9 bases and J by 6 bases, 7 bases remained unmatched. The CDR3 is 14 amino acids.

Ten or more counts support this clonotype. The rearrangement joins TRBV6-5 to TRBJ1-6; no clear D. Germline CDR1 and CDR2: MNHEY and SVGAGI. V was clipped by 2 bases and J by 7 bases, with 9 bases between them. This CDR3 has 14 residues. CDR3: CASSYLAENSPLHF. The CDR3 DNA is TGTGCCAGCAGTTACCTCGCCGAGAATTCACCCCTCCACTTT.

The genes are TRBV25-1 and TRBJ2-3; 9 nucleotides align to TRBD1. Germline V gene data show CDR1 as MGHDK and CDR2 as SYGVNS. The CDR3 sequence is 17 residues long. Losses at the gene ends were 3 bases for V and 4 bases for J; bases not matched to a gene: 11. The CDR3 DNA follows: TGTGCCAGCAGTGATGTGCGACAGGGGGATAACGCAGATACGCAGTATTTT. Protein: CASSDVRQGDNADTQYF. Together with reference TRBV25-1 and TRBJ2-3, the CDR3 gives the full variable domain: EADIYQTPRYLVIGTGKKITLECSQTMGHDKMYWYQQDPGMELHLIHYSYGVNSTEKGDLSSESTVSRIRTEHFPLTLESARPSHTSQYLCASSDVRQGDNADTQYFGPGTRLTVL.